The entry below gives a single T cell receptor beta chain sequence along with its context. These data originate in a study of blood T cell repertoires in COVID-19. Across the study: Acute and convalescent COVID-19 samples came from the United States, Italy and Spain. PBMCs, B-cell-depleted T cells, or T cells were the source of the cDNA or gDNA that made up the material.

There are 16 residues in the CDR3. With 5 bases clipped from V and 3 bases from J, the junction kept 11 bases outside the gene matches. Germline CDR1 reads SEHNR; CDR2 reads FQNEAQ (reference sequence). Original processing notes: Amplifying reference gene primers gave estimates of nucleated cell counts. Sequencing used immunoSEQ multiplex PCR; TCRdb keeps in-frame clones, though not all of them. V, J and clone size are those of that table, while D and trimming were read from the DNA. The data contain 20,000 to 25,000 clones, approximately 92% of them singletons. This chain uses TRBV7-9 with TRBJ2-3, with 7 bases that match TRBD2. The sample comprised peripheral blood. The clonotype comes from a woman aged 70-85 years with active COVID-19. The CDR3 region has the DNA TGTGCCAGCAGCCCGGCCGGGGGGAGGATAACAGATACGCAGTATTTT. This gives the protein CASSPAGGRITDTQYF.